Each of the 21 T cell receptor beta chains below was sequenced from the same sample in a study of cytomegalovirus exposure and HLA in healthy donors. Sequencing was performed with immunoSEQ multiplex PCR; in TCRdb, only in-frame clones are kept and a portion is missing. The table lists 85,000 to 130,000 clones, 88% of them singletons. The sample taken for sequencing was PBMCs. The receptors were gathered from a woman in her late teens or twenties in good health and CMV-seropositive.

The J gene is TRBJ2-2, the V gene TRBV18; unclear D gene. CDR3 length: 13 residues. From germline, CDR1 is KGHSH and CDR2 LQKENI. V dropped 5 bases and J dropped 1 base, with 5 bases sitting between them. The CDR3, as DNA: TGTGCCAGCTCAGAGAGGAACACCGGGGAGCTGTTTTTT. This translates into CASSERNTGELFF.

The chain carries TRBV5-6 and TRBJ2-3; 9 nucleotides line up with TRBD1. V lost 0 bases and J lost 1; bases outside the gene matches: 3. The CDR3 has 16 residues. CDR1 is SGHDT and CDR2 is YYEEEE in the germline V gene. For the CDR3, the DNA is TGTGCCAGCAGCTTGGGACAGGGGGTTGGCACAGATACGCAGTATTTT. It specifies CASSLGQGVGTDTQYF.

This chain joins TRBV7-2 and TRBJ2-1; 12 nucleotides line up with TRBD2. The CDR3 totals 15 residues. Trimming at V came to 4 bases and at J to 6 bases, leaving 4 bases not matched to a gene. CDR1 and CDR2 (germline): SGHTA, FQGNSA. The DNA for the CDR3 is TGTGCCAGCAGCTCACTAGCGGGGGGTGGCAATGAGCAGTTCTTC. It encodes CASSSLAGGGNEQFF.

The gene calls are TRBV4-1 and TRBJ2-2; no firm D call. CDR3 size: 17 residues. V was cut by 4 bases and J by 2 bases, with 17 bases left in between. Germline V CDR1 and CDR2: MGHRA, YSYEKL. As DNA, the CDR3 is TGCGCCAGCAGCCCTCTCGACTCCTCCAAAAACACCGGGGAGCTGTTTTTT. This gives the protein CASSPLDSSKNTGELFF.

This chain links TRBV19 with TRBJ2-3; 10 bases map to TRBD1. The CDR3 extends over 15 amino acids. V gave up 6 bases and J gave up 5 bases; unmatched junction bases: 8. Germline V gene lookup returns CDR1 LNHDA and CDR2 SQIVND (reference sequence). CDR3 bases: TGTGCCAGTAGCACCGCCGGGACAGGGGTAGATACGCAGTATTTT. It translates to CASSTAGTGVDTQYF.

This clone was seen only once. This chain joins TRBV27 and TRBJ1-6, with TRBD1 as a possible D gene (6 bases). Between the trimmed V and J ends, which lost 1 base and 8 bases, there was a span of 9 bases. Germline V gene lookup returns CDR1 MNHEY and CDR2 SMNVEV (reference sequence). This CDR3 has 14 amino acids. The CDR3 DNA reads TGTGCCAGCAGTTTATTGGGGGCGGATTCACCCCTCCACTTT. Translating gives CASSLLGADSPLHF.

The chain couples TRBV28 to TRBJ1-6, with TRBD1 as a possible D gene (6 bases). The CDR3 spans 13 residues. The V and J ends lost 4 bases and 10 bases respectively, with 11 bases between them. Germline CDR1 MDHEN, CDR2 SYDVKM. CDR3 DNA: TGTGCCAGCAGTTCCGGGACAACCTCACCCCTCCACTTT. Amino acid sequence: CASSSGTTSPLHF. The variable domain in full, completed from reference TRBV28 and TRBJ1-6, reads DVKVTQSSRYLVKRTGEKVFLECVQDMDHENMFWYRQDPGLGLRLIYFSYDVKMKEKGDIPEGYSVSREKKERFSLILESASTNQTSMYLCASSSGTTSPLHFGNGTRLTVT.

V usage is TRBV7-2 and J usage is TRBJ2-1; 11 bases map to TRBD2. J lost 7 bases, V lost 3 bases, and 8 bases had no gene match. CDR1 SGHTA and CDR2 FQGNSA come from the germline V gene. The CDR3 length is 16 residues. CDR3 sequence reads: CASSFYSGGAYNEQFF. The CDR3 bases are TGTGCCAGCAGCTTTTATAGCGGGGGGGCGTATAATGAGCAGTTCTTC.

The chain has TRBV20-1 and TRBJ1-2; a possible D gene is TRBD1 (6 bases). Trimming took 7 bases from V and 7 from J, leaving 13 bases between them. Germline loops: CDR1 DFQATT, CDR2 SNEGSKA (reference sequence). The CDR3 is made up of 11 amino acids. CDR3 DNA sequence: TGCAGTGTCTCGACAGGTCTTGGCTACACCTTC. This sequence encodes CSVSTGLGYTF.

The chain is built from TRBV19 and TRBJ1-5, with a possible D match to TRBD1 (5 bases). Germline V gene lookup returns CDR1 LNHDA and CDR2 SQIVND (reference sequence). The CDR3 is made up of 16 amino acids. The V gene lost 7 bases and the J gene lost 6 bases, with 22 bases spanning the gap. CDR3 region: CASTLTDPGGVQPQHF. In nucleotides, the CDR3 is TGTGCCAGTACCTTGACAGACCCTGGAGGGGTTCAGCCCCAGCATTTT.

This clone has only a few counts. This chain joins TRBV29-1 and TRBJ1-1; no clear D. The CDR3 consists of 10 residues. Germline values: CDR1 SQVTM, CDR2 ANQGSEA. V was cut by 4 bases and J by 5 bases, with 5 bases left in between. The CDR3 loop reads CSVGETEAFF. In DNA, the CDR3 is TGCAGCGTTGGGGAGACTGAAGCTTTCTTT.

In this sample, this clone turned up a few times. The V call is TRBV7-9, the J call TRBJ2-7; tentative D call: TRBD2 (5 bases). The CDR3 length is 12 residues. Per the germline V gene, CDR1 is SEHNR and CDR2 is FQNEAQ (reference sequence). Deletions cut 5 bases from V and 8 bases from J, with 13 bases between. This chain's CDR3 is CASSSGELKQYF. The DNA of the CDR3 is TGTGCCAGCAGCAGTGGGGAGCTGAAGCAGTACTTC.

V is TRBV6-5 and J is TRBJ1-4; unclear D gene. From germline, CDR1 is MNHEY and CDR2 SVGAGI. The CDR3 has 14 amino acids. V was cut by 2 bases and J by 12 bases, with 16 bases left in between. The CDR3 protein is CASSYLTGSSQLFF. CDR3 nucleotides: TGTGCCAGCAGTTACCTGACGGGTAGTTCTCAACTGTTTTTT.

This chain connects TRBV19 to TRBJ2-7, with D possibly TRBD1 on 6 matching bases. Looked up from germline, CDR1 is LNHDA and CDR2 is SQIVND (reference sequence). V was clipped by 6 bases and J by 0 bases, with 15 bases between them. This CDR3 region has 15 residues. CDR3: CASSPTGRTSYEQYF. CDR3 sequence (DNA): TGTGCCAGTAGCCCGACAGGCCGGACCTCCTACGAGCAGTACTTC.

The V gene is TRBV25-1, the J gene TRBJ1-5, with 9 nucleotides matching TRBD1. Germline CDR1 and CDR2: MGHDK and SYGVNS. After removal of 5 bases from V and 6 bases from J, the junction contained 11 bases not matched to a gene. The CDR3 length is 16 residues. DNA for the CDR3: TGTGCCAGCAGTCCGGGGGAGGACAGGGGCGGTCAGCCCCAGCATTTT. It is translated as CASSPGEDRGGQPQHF.

The chain's CDR3 is CASSPSGTGGAGTEAFF. In nucleotides, the CDR3 is TGTGCCAGCAGCCCCTCCGGGACAGGGGGCGCGGGCACTGAAGCTTTCTTT. This chain joins TRBV9 and TRBJ1-1; 12 nucleotides match TRBD1. The CDR3 runs 17 residues. Germline V gives CDR1 SGDLS, CDR2 YYNGEE. The trim removed 4 bases at V and 4 bases at J, leaving 11 bases unmatched.

This rearrangement joins TRBV18 to TRBJ2-3, with D unclear. V lost 1 base and J lost 0, with 5 bases in between. The CDR3 has 14 amino acids. Looked up from germline, CDR1 is KGHSH and CDR2 is LQKENI. The CDR3 sequence: CASSPRISTDTQYF. Here the CDR3 DNA reads TGTGCCAGCTCACCACGTATCAGCACAGATACGCAGTATTTT.

The chain is built from TRBV9 and TRBJ2-2; 8 positions agree with TRBD1. The CDR3 consists of 16 residues. The junction had 5 bases not matched to a gene; V was cut back by 0 bases and J by 4 bases. Germline CDR1 reads SGDLS; CDR2 reads YYNGEE. CDR3 loop: CASSVVDRGGTGELFF. CDR3 nucleotides: TGTGCCAGCAGCGTAGTTGACAGGGGAGGCACCGGGGAGCTGTTTTTT.

This chain joins TRBV6-1 and TRBJ1-2; 7 positions agree with TRBD1. Germline values: CDR1 MNHNS, CDR2 SASEGT. This CDR3 is built from 13 residues. With 6 bases clipped from V and 6 bases from J, the junction kept 7 bases outside the gene matches. CDR3 bases: TGTGCCAGCAGAGTGGTTCAGGGGGATGGCTACACCTTC. It encodes CASRVVQGDGYTF.

The chain recombines TRBV4-3 with TRBJ2-1; 7 bases agree with TRBD2. CDR1 and CDR2 (germline): LGHNA, YSLEER. The V segment lost 0 bases and the J segment 3 bases; nucleotides outside the gene matches: 5. CDR3 size: 16 residues. The chain's CDR3 is CASSQELGGGYNEQFF. CDR3 in DNA: TGCGCCAGCAGCCAAGAATTAGGCGGGGGCTACAATGAGCAGTTCTTC.

The chain is built from TRBV9 and TRBJ1-1, with D hard to call. Between the trimmed V and J ends, which lost 0 bases and 0 bases, there was a span of 18 bases. CDR1 SGDLS and CDR2 YYNGEE come from the germline V gene. This CDR3 is built from 18 residues. CDR3 coding DNA: TGTGCCAGCAGCGTAGCGGAGAGCACCCCAAACTTGAACACTGAAGCTTTCTTT. The encoded protein is CASSVAESTPNLNTEAFF.